These 25 T cell receptor beta chains were all obtained from the same sample, sequenced in a study of radiotherapy plus CTLA-4 blockade in lung cancer. Data came from immunoSEQ multiplex PCR; TCRdb stores just in-frame clones and leaves some out. The sample lists about 87,000 clones, around 84% occurring once. The material sequenced was peripheral blood, taken from a patient treated with radiotherapy plus ipilimumab. These receptors originate from a human donor with non-small cell lung cancer that progressed on radiotherapy plus ipilimumab.

V usage is TRBV29-1 and J usage is TRBJ1-1; 10 positions agree with TRBD1. This CDR3 contains 13 residues. Trimming took 4 bases from V and 10 from J; bases not matched to a gene: 9. Germline assignment: CDR1 SQVTM and CDR2 ANQGSEA. This CDR3 reads CSVVLTGGYGAFF. The DNA of the CDR3 is TGCAGCGTTGTTCTGACAGGGGGCTATGGAGCTTTCTTT.

This clone appeared once. This chain joins TRBV30 and TRBJ1-4, with 10 bases fitting TRBD1. This CDR3 region has 14 residues. Germline V gene lookup returns CDR1 GTSNPN and CDR2 SVGIG (reference sequence). V was clipped by 4 bases and J by 4 bases; unmatched bases: 3. The CDR3 region has the DNA TGTGCCTGGATAGGACAGGGGGGTAATGAAAAACTGTTTTTT. Translated, it gives CAWIGQGGNEKLFF.

The chain joins TRBV10-3 to TRBJ1-1; D is unclear. The V gene's germline CDR1 is ENHRY and CDR2 SYGVKD. The V and J ends lost 2 bases and 1 base respectively, with 8 bases between them. The CDR3 sequence is 14 residues long. CDR3: CAISETGRNTEAFF. The CDR3 DNA follows: TGTGCCATCAGTGAGACCGGGAGGAACACTGAAGCTTTCTTT.

CDR3 nucleotides: TGTGCAGCCCACAGGGGACGGAACACTGAAGCTTTCTTT. Translated: CAAHRGRNTEAFF. This chain connects TRBV2 to TRBJ1-1, with 7 bases aligning to TRBD1. CDR1 and CDR2 from the germline V gene are SNHLY and FYNNEI. The CDR3 has 13 amino acids.

The rearrangement joins TRBV9 to TRBJ1-1; a possible D gene is TRBD1 (5 bases). Germline values: CDR1 SGDLS, CDR2 YYNGEE. The CDR3 has 14 amino acids. The V end was cut by 4 bases, the J end by 5 bases, with 15 bases between. The CDR3 reads CASSPEGGGTEAFF. CDR3 in DNA: TGTGCCAGCAGCCCCGAGGGTGGGGGGACTGAAGCTTTCTTT.

This clone occurred once. This chain uses TRBV7-9 with TRBJ2-1, with D hard to call. The CDR3 is made up of 12 amino acids. Germline CDR1 and CDR2: SEHNR and FQNEAQ (reference sequence). V shed 7 bases and J shed 6 bases, with 10 bases lying between them. The CDR3 reads CASTQLGNEQFF. The CDR3 DNA is TGTGCCAGCACTCAGCTGGGCAATGAGCAGTTCTTC.

The chain has TRBV5-4 and TRBJ2-3; D is perhaps TRBD2 (5 bases). V lost 1 base and J 1 base, leaving 10 bases between the germline ends. The CDR3 runs to 15 residues. Germline-derived CDR1 and CDR2 are SGHNT and YYREEE (reference sequence). The CDR3 coding sequence is TGTGCCAGCAGCTTGTATCTCGGGGGCACAGATACGCAGTATTTT. Protein: CASSLYLGGTDTQYF. Based on the CDR3 plus reference TRBV5-4 and TRBJ2-3, the full variable domain is ETGVTQSPTHLIKTRGQQVTLRCSSQSGHNTVSWYQQALGQGPQFIFQYYREEENGRGNFPPRFSGLQFPNYSSELNVNALELDDSALYLCASSLYLGGTDTQYFGPGTRLTVL.

The chain employs TRBV6-5 and TRBJ2-1; 7 bases are a match to TRBD2. Unmatched junction bases numbered 5, after V lost 7 bases and J lost 2 bases. Germline assignment: CDR1 MNHEY and CDR2 SVGAGI. This CDR3 has 14 amino acids. CDR3 in DNA: TGTGCCAGCACCGACAGCGGGGCCTACAATGAGCAGTTCTTC. Translated, it gives CASTDSGAYNEQFF.

The chain uses TRBV7-2 and TRBJ2-7; 11 bases are a match to TRBD1. CDR1 is SGHTA, CDR2 FQGNSA, per germline. V was clipped by 5 bases and J by 5 bases; unmatched bases: 8. The length of the CDR3 is 15 residues. The DNA of the CDR3 is TGTGCCAGCAGCCGCTGGGACAGGGGGATCAACGAGCAGTACTTC. Its protein is CASSRWDRGINEQYF.

The genes are TRBV7-3 and TRBJ2-1; 7 bases fit TRBD2. V dropped 5 bases and J dropped 2; count of bases not matched to a gene: 12. This CDR3 has 17 residues. Germline CDR1 and CDR2: SGHTA and FQGTGA. CDR3 in DNA: TGTGCCAGCAGCCTCCCTCCGGGCGGGGGTGCCTACAATGAGCAGTTCTTC. Protein sequence: CASSLPPGGGAYNEQFF.

V gene TRBV27 combines with J gene TRBJ2-3; D is possibly TRBD2 (5 bases). V was trimmed by 5 bases and J by 1 base, leaving 7 bases between them. There are 13 residues in the CDR3. Germline CDR1 reads MNHEY; CDR2 reads SMNVEV (reference sequence). The CDR3 DNA follows: TGTGCCAGCAGTCGAGCGGGCACAGATACGCAGTATTTT. This sequence encodes CASSRAGTDTQYF.

The rearrangement joins TRBV6-5 to TRBJ2-7; 8 nucleotides match TRBD2. CDR1 is MNHEY, CDR2 SVGAGI, per germline. CDR3 length: 15 residues. J gave up 7 bases and V 5 bases, and 13 bases lay outside the gene matches. The CDR3 nucleotides are TGTGCCAGCAGTCCTAATCTAGCGGGTCAGGGAGAGCAGTACTTC. Translation gives CASSPNLAGQGEQYF.

The rearrangement uses TRBV7-3 and TRBJ2-3; D remains unclear. Germline CDR1 reads SGHTA; CDR2 reads FQGTGA. The V gene lost 3 bases and the J gene lost 3 bases, with 4 bases spanning the gap. This CDR3 region has 12 residues. The CDR3 spells CASSFGTDTQYF. The CDR3 DNA is TGTGCCAGCAGCTTTGGTACAGATACGCAGTATTTT.

The V and J genes are TRBV18 and TRBJ1-5; no reliable D call. The CDR3 loop spans 15 amino acids. Trimming pared 3 bases from V and 3 bases from J, leaving 12 bases between. Germline CDR1 reads KGHSH; CDR2 reads LQKENI. In DNA form, the CDR3 reads TGTGCCAGCTCACCCTCGGCTTGGGACAATCAGCCCCAGCATTTT. Amino acids: CASSPSAWDNQPQHF.

The chain employs TRBV7-2 and TRBJ1-1; D possibly corresponds to TRBD1 (5 bases). Germline assignment: CDR1 SGHTA and CDR2 FQGNSA. The CDR3 is 15 residues long. V lost 1 base to trimming and J lost 1 base, with 10 bases between them. This CDR3 reads CASSLGAGKNTEAFF. CDR3 bases: TGTGCCAGCAGCTTAGGGGCAGGGAAGAACACTGAAGCTTTCTTT.

The chain has TRBV9 and TRBJ2-2; the D call may be TRBD1 or TRBD2 (6 bases each). Germline values: CDR1 SGDLS, CDR2 YYNGEE. The CDR3 extends over 16 amino acids. V lost 0 bases and J lost 3, with 12 bases in between. In DNA form, the CDR3 reads TGTGCCAGCAGCGTAGGGAGGGGGAGCCACACCGGGGAGCTGTTTTTT. Translating gives CASSVGRGSHTGELFF.

This chain connects TRBV7-2 to TRBJ1-1; D gene uncertain. The CDR3 totals 14 residues. Trimming removed 4 bases at V and 0 bases at J, with 9 bases between. Germline V gives CDR1 SGHTA, CDR2 FQGNSA. The CDR3 region has the DNA TGTGCCAGCAGCTCCCCTCAAGTGAACACTGAAGCTTTCTTT. It codes for CASSSPQVNTEAFF.

The J gene is TRBJ2-1, the V gene TRBV5-1; TRBD1 is a possible D gene (5 bases). CDR1 and CDR2 from the germline V gene are SGHRS and YFSETQ. The CDR3 loop spans 15 amino acids. Deletions cut 2 bases from V and 3 bases from J, with 12 bases between. The CDR3 protein is CASSFEQVYYNEQFF. The CDR3 DNA follows: TGCGCCAGCAGCTTCGAACAGGTGTACTACAATGAGCAGTTCTTC.

V gene TRBV7-9 combines with J gene TRBJ2-3, with D tentatively TRBD1 (5 bases). The V end lost 2 bases, the J end lost 1 base, and 13 bases lay between the germline ends. The CDR3 runs to 16 residues. Per the germline V gene, CDR1 is SEHNR and CDR2 is FQNEAQ (reference sequence). CDR3 in amino acids: CASSLRMVGGTDTQYF. The DNA for the CDR3 is TGTGCCAGCAGCTTACGTATGGTAGGGGGCACAGATACGCAGTATTTT.

The chain is built from TRBV19 and TRBJ2-7; TRBD1 matches 7 bases. Losses at the gene ends were 2 bases for V and 2 bases for J; bases not matched to a gene: 12. The length of the CDR3 is 17 residues. Per germline, CDR1 LNHDA and CDR2 SQIVND (reference sequence). CDR3 amino acids: CASSIMGRTGLTYEQYF. DNA for the CDR3: TGTGCCAGTAGTATAATGGGGCGGACAGGTCTAACCTACGAGCAGTACTTC. Variable domain in full (rest from reference TRBV19 and TRBJ2-7): DGGITQSPKYLFRKEGQNVTLSCEQNLNHDAMYWYRQDPGQGLRLIYYSQIVNDFQKGDIAEGYSVSREKKESFPLTVTSAQKNPTAFYLCASSIMGRTGLTYEQYFGPGTRLTVT.

This clone appeared a single time. The V call is TRBV5-1, the J call TRBJ2-2; D ambiguous. Germline assignment: CDR1 SGHRS and CDR2 YFSETQ. The CDR3 spans 15 residues. The V gene lost 0 bases and the J gene lost 1 base, with 7 bases spanning the gap. The CDR3 spells CASSLAVGNTGELFF. CDR3 bases: TGCGCCAGCAGCTTGGCCGTAGGGAACACCGGGGAGCTGTTTTTT.

CDR3 region: CASSPPTGTGDNEQFF. CDR3 in DNA: TGCGCCAGCAGCCCGCCCACGGGGACGGGGGACAATGAGCAGTTCTTC. The chain is built from TRBV5-1 and TRBJ2-1; D is possibly TRBD2 (6 bases). The germline V gene encodes CDR1 SGHRS and CDR2 YFSETQ. Trimming removed 4 bases at V and 5 bases at J, with 19 bases between. CDR3 size: 16 residues.

V usage is TRBV28 and J usage is TRBJ1-2; TRBD1 matches at 8 bases. The junction had 9 bases not matched to a gene; V was cut back by 1 base and J by 8 bases. The germline gives CDR1 MDHEN, CDR2 SYDVKM. The CDR3 is 15 residues long. Written as DNA, the CDR3 is TGTGCCAGCAGTTTATCTGCCCCGACAGGGGAAGGCTACACCTTC. It is translated as CASSLSAPTGEGYTF.

The chain carries TRBV19 and TRBJ2-7; D unresolved. The CDR3 sequence is 12 residues long. Trimming stripped 1 base from V and 4 bases from J, with 5 bases between. In germline, CDR1 is LNHDA, CDR2 SQIVND (reference sequence). The CDR3 reads CASSIGGYEQYF. The CDR3, as DNA: TGTGCCAGTAGTATAGGGGGTTACGAGCAGTACTTC.

The chain joins TRBV5-6 to TRBJ2-5; D is unclear. Germline loops: CDR1 SGHDT, CDR2 YYEEEE. This CDR3 comprises 13 residues. Trimming removed 2 bases at V and 2 bases at J, with 7 bases between. The CDR3 DNA follows: TGTGCCAGCAGCTTCGGATCGCAAGAGACCCAGTACTTC. Protein sequence: CASSFGSQETQYF.